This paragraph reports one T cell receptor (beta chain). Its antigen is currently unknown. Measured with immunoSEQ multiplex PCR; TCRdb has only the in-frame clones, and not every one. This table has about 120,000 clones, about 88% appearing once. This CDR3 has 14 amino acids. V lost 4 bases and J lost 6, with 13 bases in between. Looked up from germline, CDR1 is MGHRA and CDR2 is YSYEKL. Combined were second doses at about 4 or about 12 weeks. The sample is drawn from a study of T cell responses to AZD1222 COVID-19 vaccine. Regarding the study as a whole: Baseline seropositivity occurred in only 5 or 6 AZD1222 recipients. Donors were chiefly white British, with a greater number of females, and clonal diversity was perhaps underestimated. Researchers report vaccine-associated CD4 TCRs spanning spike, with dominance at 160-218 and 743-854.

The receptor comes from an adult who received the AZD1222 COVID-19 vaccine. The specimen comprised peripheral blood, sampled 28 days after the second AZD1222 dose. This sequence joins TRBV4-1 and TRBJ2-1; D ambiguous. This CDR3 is CASSLPTGLNEQFF. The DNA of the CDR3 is TGCGCCAGCAGCCTCCCGACTGGGCTCAATGAGCAGTTCTTC.